The 26 T cell receptor beta chains listed next were all sequenced from one sample in a study of T cell responses to AZD1222 COVID-19 vaccine. Here immunoSEQ multiplex PCR was the method, and the copy in TCRdb shows in-frame clones only, minus some. The table includes about 150,000 clones, under 95% detected once. The specimen was peripheral blood, collected on day 0 of AZD1222 vaccination. The source is an adult in good health.

The rearrangement joins TRBV7-9 to TRBJ1-4; TRBD1 aligns across 7 bases. Germline CDR1 is SEHNR and CDR2 is FQNEAQ (reference sequence). This CDR3 spans 15 amino acids. The trim removed 1 base at V and 6 bases at J, leaving 5 bases unmatched. This CDR3 is CASSLGQGLDEKLFF. The CDR3, as DNA: TGTGCCAGCAGCTTAGGACAGGGTCTCGATGAAAAACTGTTTTTT.

The chain joins TRBV5-5 to TRBJ1-2, with TRBD1 identical over 9 bases. V was pared by 4 bases and J by 4 bases, with 11 bases of the junction left unmatched. CDR1 is SGHKS and CDR2 is YYEKEE in the germline V gene (reference sequence). The CDR3 covers 16 residues. CDR3 in amino acids: CASSPGQGKPFYGYTF. CDR3 in DNA: TGTGCCAGCAGCCCCGGACAGGGGAAACCCTTCTATGGCTACACCTTC.

The chain is built from TRBV18 and TRBJ2-7, with TRBD2 matching 11 bases. The germline CDR1 and CDR2 sequences are KGHSH and LQKENI. The CDR3 spans 16 residues. Trimming removed 3 bases from V and 5 bases from J; junction bases left unmatched: 9. The CDR3 loop reads CASSPTSGALSNEQYF. CDR3 DNA: TGTGCCAGCTCACCGACTAGCGGGGCCCTATCTAACGAGCAGTACTTC.

Details on this clone: A read error may produce the germline difference seen at one junction end. The chain joins TRBV5-6 to TRBJ2-7; 7 bases are shared with TRBD1. CDR3 length: 12 residues. The germline CDR1 and CDR2 sequences are SGHDT and YYEEEE. The CDR3 reads CASSLTGTDDDF. Written as DNA, the CDR3 is TGTGCCAGCAGCTTGACTGGGACAGATGATGATTTC.

V and J are TRBV4-2 and TRBJ1-1; the D is unclear. Germline values: CDR1 LGHNA, CDR2 YNFKEQ. V shed 0 bases and J shed 4 bases, with 15 bases lying between them. There are 16 residues in the CDR3. CDR3 in amino acids: CASSQDLGSMVTEAFF. CDR3 coding DNA: TGTGCCAGCAGCCAAGATCTCGGCTCGATGGTCACTGAAGCTTTCTTT.

This clone is a singleton in its sample. V and J are TRBV10-3 and TRBJ1-3; maybe TRBD1 (5 bases). Trimming took 3 bases from V and 2 from J, leaving 11 bases between them. The germline gives CDR1 ENHRY, CDR2 SYGVKD. The CDR3 covers 15 residues. The CDR3 region has the DNA TGTGCCATCAGTGATAGGGGTCTAGCTGGAAACACCATATATTTT. Its protein is CAISDRGLAGNTIYF.

This chain connects TRBV10-3 to TRBJ2-5, with 11 bases fitting TRBD2. Trimming took 6 bases from V and 5 from J; bases not matched to a gene: 5. The germline V gene encodes CDR1 ENHRY and CDR2 SYGVKD. The CDR3 covers 14 residues. The CDR3 is CAIRATSGVETQYF. The CDR3, as DNA: TGTGCCATCAGAGCGACTAGCGGGGTCGAGACCCAGTACTTC.

CDR3 sequence (DNA): TGCGCCAGCAGTTCCCACCGGGACCCTTACAATGAGCAGTTCTTC. It translates to CASSSHRDPYNEQFF. The chain employs TRBV10-1 and TRBJ2-1; tentatively, D is TRBD1 or TRBD2 (5 bases each). The CDR3 is 15 amino acids. V gave up 5 bases and J gave up 4 bases, with 15 bases separating them. Germline V lookup: CDR1 WNHNN, CDR2 SYGVQD (reference sequence).

V usage is TRBV2 and J usage is TRBJ1-6; 8 nucleotides match TRBD1. With V trimmed by 6 bases and J by 8 bases, 18 bases remained unmatched. CDR1 and CDR2 (germline): SNHLY, FYNNEI. The CDR3 extends over 18 amino acids. For the CDR3, the DNA is TGTGCCAGCAGCCGGACAGGGTCGGGCCTTAATGATGATTCACCCCTCCACTTT. This codes for CASSRTGSGLNDDSPLHF.

This clone was observed once. V usage is TRBV25-1 and J usage is TRBJ2-5; unclear D gene. Per germline, CDR1 MGHDK and CDR2 SYGVNS. CDR3 size: 15 residues. The germline V and J ends were trimmed by 0 bases and 2 bases, with 10 bases remaining between them. The CDR3 DNA reads as TGTGCCAGCAGTGAATATAAGGCCAGACAAGAGACCCAGTACTTC. Residues: CASSEYKARQETQYF.

The chain couples TRBV6-5 to TRBJ2-3; D is unclear. V lost 5 bases to trimming and J lost 2 bases, with 2 bases between them. Germline CDR1 is MNHEY and CDR2 is SVGAGI. The CDR3 runs 11 residues. The CDR3 sequence is CASSLTDTQYF. The CDR3 coding sequence is TGTGCCAGCAGTCTCACAGATACGCAGTATTTT.

The chain links TRBV5-1 to TRBJ1-4; 7 nucleotides match TRBD1. Germline CDR1 and CDR2: SGHRS and YFSETQ. The CDR3 contains 15 residues. V lost 3 bases to trimming and J lost 3 bases; unmatched junction nucleotides: 5. CDR3 coding DNA: TGCGCCAGCAGCTCGCTGGGACAGCCTAATGAAAAACTGTTTTTT. Translated, it gives CASSSLGQPNEKLFF.

The chain uses TRBV5-4 and TRBJ1-6; TRBD1 might be the D (5 bases). The length of the CDR3 is 15 residues. Germline V lookup: CDR1 SGHNT, CDR2 YYREEE (reference sequence). V gave up 4 bases and J gave up 10 bases, with 18 bases separating them. CDR3 protein: CASSGGEGLLSPLHF. CDR3 nucleotides: TGTGCCAGCAGCGGGGGGGAGGGCCTATTGTCACCCCTCCACTTT.

The chain couples TRBV19 to TRBJ2-7; D uncertain. The CDR3 length is 13 residues. V lost 4 bases to trimming and J lost 0 bases, with 7 bases between them. CDR1 LNHDA and CDR2 SQIVND come from the germline V gene (reference sequence). The CDR3 DNA follows: TGTGCCAGTAGTAGGACCCTCTCCTACGAGCAGTACTTC. The encoded protein is CASSRTLSYEQYF.

This clone was detected only once. V usage is TRBV5-1 and J usage is TRBJ2-7; no clear D. The CDR3 loop spans 13 amino acids. Germline-derived CDR1 and CDR2 are SGHRS and YFSETQ. V shed 4 bases and J shed 2 bases, with 10 bases lying between them. For the CDR3, the DNA is TGCGCCAGCAGCCGTGGTATGACCTACGAGCAGTACTTC. It encodes CASSRGMTYEQYF.

The CDR3 sequence is CASSHRIAGGNTGELFF. The DNA for the CDR3 is TGTGCCAGCAGCCACCGCATAGCGGGAGGGAACACCGGGGAGCTGTTTTTT. J is TRBJ2-2 and V is TRBV3-1 (or the pseudogene TRBV3-2), with 10 bases that match TRBD2. CDR3 length: 17 amino acids. J gave up 1 base and V 3 bases, and 5 bases lay outside the gene matches. The germline CDR1 and CDR2 sequences are LGHDT and YNNKEL (reference sequence).

In this sample, this clone turned up a few times. The chain carries TRBV3-1 (or the pseudogene TRBV3-2) and TRBJ1-6, with 8 positions matching TRBD1. The CDR3 runs to 15 residues. Germline assignment: CDR1 LGHDT and CDR2 YNNKEL (reference sequence). J gave up 7 bases and V 4 bases, and 6 bases lay outside the gene matches. The CDR3: CASSPGQGSNSPLHF. CDR3 nucleotide sequence: TGTGCCAGCAGCCCCGGACAGGGAAGCAATTCACCCCTCCACTTT.

The chain couples TRBV15 to TRBJ2-1; perhaps D is TRBD1 or TRBD2 (5 bases each). The CDR3 is made up of 16 amino acids. V was cut by 5 bases and J by 3 bases, with 17 bases left in between. Looked up from germline, CDR1 is LNHNV and CDR2 is YYDKDF (reference sequence). CDR3 bases: TGTGCCACCAGCCCCCAGGGAGACACCTACTACAATGAGCAGTTCTTC. Translating it yields CATSPQGDTYYNEQFF.

V gene TRBV5-1 combines with J gene TRBJ2-1; D gene unclear. The germline V and J ends were trimmed by 0 bases and 2 bases, with 6 bases remaining between them. Germline values: CDR1 SGHRS, CDR2 YFSETQ. The CDR3 loop spans 14 amino acids. The CDR3 region is CASSLEQPYNEQFF. CDR3 bases: TGCGCCAGCAGCTTGGAGCAGCCCTACAATGAGCAGTTCTTC.

This clone was detected a few times. The rearrangement uses TRBV6-5 and TRBJ1-2, with TRBD1 as a possible D gene (6 bases). CDR3 length: 14 amino acids. Germline assignment: CDR1 MNHEY and CDR2 SVGAGI. Trimming left V 8 bases short and J 4 bases short, with 17 bases between. This CDR3 reads CASARTVVSYGYTF. The DNA for the CDR3 is TGTGCCAGCGCCCGGACAGTTGTCTCCTATGGCTACACCTTC.

The V call is TRBV5-1, the J call TRBJ2-7, with no clear D. Germline CDR1 and CDR2: SGHRS and YFSETQ. V was shortened by 5 bases and J by 3 bases, with 12 bases between the two germline ends. There are 13 residues in the CDR3. The CDR3 is CASSVTLFYEQYF. The CDR3 DNA reads TGCGCCAGCAGTGTGACTTTATTCTACGAGCAGTACTTC.

The rearrangement links TRBV11-1 to TRBJ1-1; 7 bases fit TRBD1. CDR1 SGHAT and CDR2 FQDESV come from the germline V gene (reference sequence). V gave up 3 bases and J gave up 6 bases; unmatched junction bases: 7. The CDR3 extends over 14 amino acids. The CDR3 is CASSFDDRAPEAFF. In DNA, the CDR3 is TGTGCCAGCAGCTTCGACGACAGGGCCCCTGAAGCTTTCTTT. The complete variable domain, with remaining parts taken from reference TRBV11-1 and TRBJ1-1, reads EAEVAQSPRYKITEKSQAVAFWCDPISGHATLYWYRQILGQGPELLVQFQDESVVDDSQLPKDRFSAERLKGVDSTLKIQPAELGDSAMYLCASSFDDRAPEAFFGQGTRLTVV.

The chain couples TRBV9 to TRBJ2-2; no clear D. V was shortened by 1 base and J by 7 bases, with 11 bases between the two germline ends. Germline CDR1 reads SGDLS; CDR2 reads YYNGEE. The CDR3 covers 14 residues. This CDR3 is CASSVRASRGELFF. The CDR3 nucleotides are TGTGCCAGCAGCGTACGGGCCTCACGCGGGGAGCTGTTTTTT. The full variable domain, rest sourced from reference TRBV9 and TRBJ2-2, is DSGVTQTPKHLITATGQRVTLRCSPRSGDLSVYWYQQSLDQGLQFLIQYYNGEERAKGNILERFSAQQFPDLHSELNLSSLELGDSALYFCASSVRASRGELFFGEGSRLTVL.

V and J are TRBV30 and TRBJ1-2; D is perhaps TRBD1 (5 bases). This CDR3 is 13 amino acids long. CDR1 GTSNPN and CDR2 SVGIG come from the germline V gene (reference sequence). V gave up 0 bases and J gave up 4 bases, with 9 bases separating them. The CDR3 DNA is TGTGCCTGGAGTGTAACAGGTCTCTATGGCTACACCTTC. This gives the protein CAWSVTGLYGYTF.

The chain couples TRBV6-5 to TRBJ2-7, with 11 bases fitting TRBD1. Trimming cost V 5 bases and J 7 bases; bases outside gene matches: 10. The germline V gene encodes CDR1 MNHEY and CDR2 SVGAGI. The CDR3 consists of 15 residues. CDR3 in amino acids: CASSKPGQGVSEQYF. CDR3 bases: TGTGCCAGCAGTAAACCGGGACAGGGGGTCAGTGAGCAGTACTTC.

The gene calls are TRBV6-5 and TRBJ1-6; possibly TRBD1 for D (5 bases). V gave up 4 bases and J gave up 9 bases, with 16 bases separating them. Germline loops: CDR1 MNHEY, CDR2 SVGAGI. The length of the CDR3 is 15 residues. In nucleotides, the CDR3 is TGTGCCAGCAGTTTATCCCCGCCTCAGGGTTCACCCCTCCACTTT. Its translation is CASSLSPPQGSPLHF.